Many counts were recorded for the clone carrying this T cell receptor beta chain. What it recognizes is unknown. The data were obtained in a study of T cell repertoires in cytomegalovirus infection. Study details: It was the public TCR beta signatures that indicated both CMV infection and matching HLA type.

Via MiXCR, TCRdb re-called the reads, giving one row per CDR3 protein. In the table there are approximately 630,000 distinct CDR3 sequences, less than 25% of which are singletons. Study-wide results and caveats: Ex vivo, HLA-C-restricted CMV-specific TCR beta clonotypes prevailed over the rest of the response.

Sequencing was done on a sample of CD8+ T cells from PBMCs. The sequence derives from a human donor in good health (CMV status not recorded). Some clones in this sample may be carry-over from other donors' samples.

This chain's CDR3 is CASSLGLYITNEQFF. The DNA for the CDR3 is TGTGCCAGCAGCTTAGGTCTGTACATAACCAATGAGCAGTTCTTC. This chain joins TRBV7-8 and TRBJ2-1; the D is unclear. V was shortened by 1 base and J by 6 bases, with 13 bases between the two germline ends. CDR1 SGHVS and CDR2 FQNEAQ come from the germline V gene. The CDR3 runs 15 residues.